The entry below gives a single TCR beta chain sequence along with its context. This record belongs to a study of cytomegalovirus exposure and HLA in healthy donors. Per the germline V gene, CDR1 is MGHRA and CDR2 is YSYEKL. Trimming removed 0 bases at V and 5 bases at J, with 5 bases between. The CDR3 is 13 residues long. The PCR was carried out with 60 Vbeta primers and 13 Jbeta primers. Profiling relied on immunoSEQ multiplex PCR, and the TCRdb table lists in-frame clones only, not all of them. This table holds roughly 100,000 clones, approximately 85% found once. The sample consisted of PBMCs. This receptor was identified in a woman between 18 and 29 years old in good health and CMV-seropositive. This chain connects TRBV4-1 to TRBJ1-5; D is unclear. CDR3 protein: CASSQDEYQPQHF. The DNA of the CDR3 is TGCGCCAGCAGCCAAGATGAGTATCAGCCCCAGCATTTT.